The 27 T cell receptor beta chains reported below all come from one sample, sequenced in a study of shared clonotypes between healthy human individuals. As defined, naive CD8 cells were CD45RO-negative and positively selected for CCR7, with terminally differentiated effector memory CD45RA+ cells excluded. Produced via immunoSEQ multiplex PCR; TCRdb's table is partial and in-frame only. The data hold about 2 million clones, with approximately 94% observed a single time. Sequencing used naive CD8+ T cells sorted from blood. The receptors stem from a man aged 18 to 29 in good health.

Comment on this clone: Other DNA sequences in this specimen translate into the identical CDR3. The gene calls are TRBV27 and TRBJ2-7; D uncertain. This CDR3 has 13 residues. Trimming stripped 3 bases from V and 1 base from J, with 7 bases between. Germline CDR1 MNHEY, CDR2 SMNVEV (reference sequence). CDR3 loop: CASSFRLSYEQYF. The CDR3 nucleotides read TGTGCCAGCAGTTTCCGCCTTTCCTACGAGCAGTACTTC.

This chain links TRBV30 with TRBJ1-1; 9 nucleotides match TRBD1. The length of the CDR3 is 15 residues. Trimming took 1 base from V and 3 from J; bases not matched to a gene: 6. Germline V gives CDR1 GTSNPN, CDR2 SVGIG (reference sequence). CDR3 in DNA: TGTGCCTGGAGTGGGACAGGGGTCCAACACACTGAAGCTTTCTTT. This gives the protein CAWSGTGVQHTEAFF.

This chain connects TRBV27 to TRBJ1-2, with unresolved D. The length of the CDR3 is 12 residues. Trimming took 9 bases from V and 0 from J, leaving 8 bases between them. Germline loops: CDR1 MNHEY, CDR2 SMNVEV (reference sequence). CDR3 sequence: CASNHPNYGYTF. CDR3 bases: TGTGCCAGTAATCATCCTAACTATGGCTACACCTTC.

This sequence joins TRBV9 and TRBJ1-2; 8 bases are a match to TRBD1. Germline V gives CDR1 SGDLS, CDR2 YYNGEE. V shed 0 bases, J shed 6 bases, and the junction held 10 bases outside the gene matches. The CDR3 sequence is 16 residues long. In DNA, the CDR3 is TGTGCCAGCAGCGTAGGGTCAGGGGGCGCTTCGGATGGCTACACCTTC. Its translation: CASSVGSGGASDGYTF.

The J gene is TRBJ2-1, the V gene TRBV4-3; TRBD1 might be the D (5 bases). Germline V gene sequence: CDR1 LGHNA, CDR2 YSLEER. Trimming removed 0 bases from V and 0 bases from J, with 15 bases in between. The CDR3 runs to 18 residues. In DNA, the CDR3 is TGCGCCAGCAGCCAAGACAACCAGGGCCCCAGCTCCTACAATGAGCAGTTCTTC. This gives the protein CASSQDNQGPSSYNEQFF.

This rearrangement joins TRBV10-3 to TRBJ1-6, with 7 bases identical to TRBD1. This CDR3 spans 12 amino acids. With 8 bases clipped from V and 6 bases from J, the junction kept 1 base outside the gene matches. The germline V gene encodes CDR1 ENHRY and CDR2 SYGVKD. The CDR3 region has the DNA TGTGCCATCCGACAGGGTAATTCACCCCTCCACTTT. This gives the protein CAIRQGNSPLHF.

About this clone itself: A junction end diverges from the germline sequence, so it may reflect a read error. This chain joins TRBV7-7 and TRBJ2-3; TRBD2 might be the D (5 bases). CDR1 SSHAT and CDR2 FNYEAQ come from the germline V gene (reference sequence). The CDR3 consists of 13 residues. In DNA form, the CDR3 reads TGTGCTAGCAGCTTAGCGACGACAGATACGCAGTATTTT. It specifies CASSLATTDTQYF.

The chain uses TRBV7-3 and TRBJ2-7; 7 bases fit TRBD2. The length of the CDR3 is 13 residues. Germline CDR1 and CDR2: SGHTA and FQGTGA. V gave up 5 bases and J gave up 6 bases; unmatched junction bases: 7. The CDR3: CASSAGLGGEQYF. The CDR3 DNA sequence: TGTGCCAGCAGCGCCGGACTAGGAGGCGAGCAGTACTTC.

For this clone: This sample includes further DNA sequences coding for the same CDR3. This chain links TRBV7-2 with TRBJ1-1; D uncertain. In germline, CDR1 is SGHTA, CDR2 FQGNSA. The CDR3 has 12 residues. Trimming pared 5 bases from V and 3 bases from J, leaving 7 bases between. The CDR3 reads CASSLGYTEAFF. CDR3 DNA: TGTGCCAGCAGCCTCGGGTACACTGAAGCTTTCTTT.

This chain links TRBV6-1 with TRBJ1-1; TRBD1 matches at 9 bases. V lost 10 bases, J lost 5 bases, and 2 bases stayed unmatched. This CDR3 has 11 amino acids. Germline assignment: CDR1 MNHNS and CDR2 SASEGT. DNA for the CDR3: TGTGCCACGACAGGGGGGACTGAAGCTTTCTTT. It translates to CATTGGTEAFF.

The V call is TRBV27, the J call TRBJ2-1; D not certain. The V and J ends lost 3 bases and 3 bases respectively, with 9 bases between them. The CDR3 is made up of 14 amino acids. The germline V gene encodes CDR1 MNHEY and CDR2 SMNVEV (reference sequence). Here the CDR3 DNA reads TGTGCCAGCAGTTTCGGGCAGTTCTACAATGAGCAGTTCTTC. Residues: CASSFGQFYNEQFF.

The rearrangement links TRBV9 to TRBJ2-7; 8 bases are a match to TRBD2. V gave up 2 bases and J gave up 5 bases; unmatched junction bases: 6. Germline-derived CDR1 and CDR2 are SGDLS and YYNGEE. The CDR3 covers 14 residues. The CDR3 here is CASSVSGTEDEQYF. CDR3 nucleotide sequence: TGTGCCAGCAGCGTTAGCGGGACTGAGGACGAGCAGTACTTC.

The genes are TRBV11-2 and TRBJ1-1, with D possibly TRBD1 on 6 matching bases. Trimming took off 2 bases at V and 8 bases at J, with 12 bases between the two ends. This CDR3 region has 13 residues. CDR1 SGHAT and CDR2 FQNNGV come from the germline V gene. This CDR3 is CASSLSGDFEAFF. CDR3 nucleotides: TGTGCCAGCAGCTTATCAGGGGATTTCGAAGCTTTCTTT.

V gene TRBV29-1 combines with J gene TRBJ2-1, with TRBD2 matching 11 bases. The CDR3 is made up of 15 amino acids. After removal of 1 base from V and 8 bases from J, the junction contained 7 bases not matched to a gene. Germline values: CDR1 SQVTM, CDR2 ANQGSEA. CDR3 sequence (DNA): TGCAGCGTTGAAGGGTCCCTAGCGGGGGGCGATGAGCAGTTCTTC. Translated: CSVEGSLAGGDEQFF.

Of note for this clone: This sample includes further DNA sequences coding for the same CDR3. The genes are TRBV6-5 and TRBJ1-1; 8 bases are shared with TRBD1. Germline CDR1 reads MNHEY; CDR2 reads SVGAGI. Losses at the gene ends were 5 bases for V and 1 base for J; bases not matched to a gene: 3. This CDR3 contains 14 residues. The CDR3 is CASSPGQGNTEAFF. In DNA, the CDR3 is TGTGCCAGCAGTCCTGGACAGGGGAACACTGAAGCTTTCTTT.

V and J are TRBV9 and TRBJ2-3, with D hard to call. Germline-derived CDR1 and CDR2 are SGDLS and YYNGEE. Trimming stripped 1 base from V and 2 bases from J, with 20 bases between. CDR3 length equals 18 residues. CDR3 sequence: CASSVFDSPTLDTDTQYF. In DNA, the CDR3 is TGTGCCAGCAGCGTATTCGATAGCCCCACCCTGGACACAGATACGCAGTATTTT.

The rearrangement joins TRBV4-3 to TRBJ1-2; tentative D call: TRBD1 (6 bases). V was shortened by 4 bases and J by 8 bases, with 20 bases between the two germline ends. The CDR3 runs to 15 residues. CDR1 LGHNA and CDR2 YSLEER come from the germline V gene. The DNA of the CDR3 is TGCGCCAGCAGCCCAAATTACGGGGGGGCGGGAGGCTACACCTTC. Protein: CASSPNYGGAGGYTF.

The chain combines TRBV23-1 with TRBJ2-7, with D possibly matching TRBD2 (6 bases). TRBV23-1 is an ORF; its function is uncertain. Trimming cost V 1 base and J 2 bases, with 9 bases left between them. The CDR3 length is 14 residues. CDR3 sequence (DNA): TGCGCCAGCAGTCAATTCGGGACTCCCTACGAGCAGTACTTC. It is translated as CASSQFGTPYEQYF.

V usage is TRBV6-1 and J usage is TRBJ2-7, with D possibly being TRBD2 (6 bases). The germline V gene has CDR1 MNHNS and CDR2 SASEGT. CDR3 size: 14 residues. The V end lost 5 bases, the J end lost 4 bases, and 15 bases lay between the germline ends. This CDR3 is CASSTPGLLYEQYF. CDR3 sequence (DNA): TGTGCCAGCAGTACCCCGGGACTGTTATACGAGCAGTACTTC.

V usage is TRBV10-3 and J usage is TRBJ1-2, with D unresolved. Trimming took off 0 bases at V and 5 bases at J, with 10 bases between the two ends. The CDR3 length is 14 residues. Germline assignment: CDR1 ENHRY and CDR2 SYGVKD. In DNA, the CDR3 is TGTGCCATCAGTGAGTCACTCAGGCGTTATGGCTACACCTTC. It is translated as CAISESLRRYGYTF.

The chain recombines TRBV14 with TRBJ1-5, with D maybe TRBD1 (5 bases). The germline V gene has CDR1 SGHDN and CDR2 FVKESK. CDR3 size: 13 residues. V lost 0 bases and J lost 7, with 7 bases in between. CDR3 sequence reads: CASSQEGGQPQHF. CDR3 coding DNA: TGTGCCAGCAGCCAAGAGGGGGGACAGCCCCAGCATTTT.

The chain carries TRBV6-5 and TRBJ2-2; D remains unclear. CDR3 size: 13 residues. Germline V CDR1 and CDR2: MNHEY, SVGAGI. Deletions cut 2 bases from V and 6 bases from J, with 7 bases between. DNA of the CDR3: TGTGCCAGCAGTTACGGGGATCCCGGGGAGCTGTTTTTT. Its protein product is CASSYGDPGELFF.

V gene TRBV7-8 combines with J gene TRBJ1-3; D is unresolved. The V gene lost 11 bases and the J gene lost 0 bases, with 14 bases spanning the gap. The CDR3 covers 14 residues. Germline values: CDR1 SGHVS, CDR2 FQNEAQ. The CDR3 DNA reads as TGTGCCGGAGCCCTCGAGTCCTCTGGAAACACCATATATTTT. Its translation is CAGALESSGNTIYF.

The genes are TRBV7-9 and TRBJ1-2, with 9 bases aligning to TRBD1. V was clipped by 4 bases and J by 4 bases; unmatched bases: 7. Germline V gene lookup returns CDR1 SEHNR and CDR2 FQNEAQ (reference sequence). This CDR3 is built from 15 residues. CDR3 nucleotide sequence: TGTGCCAGCAGCTGGGACAGGGAGGACCCCTATGGCTACACCTTC. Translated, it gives CASSWDREDPYGYTF.

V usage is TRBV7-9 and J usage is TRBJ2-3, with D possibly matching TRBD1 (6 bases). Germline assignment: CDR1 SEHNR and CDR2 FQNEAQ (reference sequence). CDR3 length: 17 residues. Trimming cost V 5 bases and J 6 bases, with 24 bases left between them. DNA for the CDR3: TGTGCCAGCAGCCCGTCGACAGGTCGGGTCCATACGGATACGCAGTATTTT. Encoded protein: CASSPSTGRVHTDTQYF.

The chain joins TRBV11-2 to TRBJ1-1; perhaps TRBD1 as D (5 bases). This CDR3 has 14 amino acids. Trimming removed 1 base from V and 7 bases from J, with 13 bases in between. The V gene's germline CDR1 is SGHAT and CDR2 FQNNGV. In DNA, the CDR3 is TGTGCCAGCAGCTTAGGTGGGACGAATCTTGAAGCTTTCTTT. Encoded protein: CASSLGGTNLEAFF.

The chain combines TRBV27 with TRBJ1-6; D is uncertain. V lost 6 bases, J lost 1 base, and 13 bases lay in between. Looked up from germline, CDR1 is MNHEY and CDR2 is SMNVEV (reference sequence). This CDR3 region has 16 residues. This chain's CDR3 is CASRRAKESYNSPLHF. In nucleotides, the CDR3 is TGTGCCAGCAGGAGAGCCAAGGAATCCTATAATTCACCCCTCCACTTT.